The 17 T cell receptor beta chains below come from one sample, sequenced in a study of identical twins (TCRdb year 2016). Libraries were made using 5' RACE. Sequencing was performed on an Illumina HiSeq 2000. Starting from the raw public reads, TCRdb applied fastp trimming at Q25, assembled clones with MiXCR and retained in-frame beta chains. Entries are consolidated by CDR3 protein sequence, retaining the most common genes and DNA. The sample table lists 640,000 or so distinct CDR3 sequences, around 6% of them with a count of one. Around 2% of the sample comes from the top ten. The specimen was naive T cells sorted from blood. The sample's cell subset or site label is to be understood as: cells isolated with a human naive T-cell isolation kit. All receptors derive from a man younger than 35 in good health.

This clonotype has ten or more counts. The chain has TRBV6-5 and TRBJ2-7; D gene ambiguous. Germline V CDR1 and CDR2: MNHEY, SVGAGI. V lost 2 bases and J 0 bases, leaving 17 bases between the germline ends. The CDR3 spans 17 residues. CDR3 DNA sequence: TGTGCCAGCAGTTACGGGGAACGAGGAAGTACCTCCTACGAGCAGTACTTC. Residues: CASSYGERGSTSYEQYF.

This clonotype was observed at least ten times. This sequence joins TRBV7-9 and TRBJ2-1; D call uncertain. Germline assignment: CDR1 SEHNR and CDR2 FQNEAQ (reference sequence). Trimming took off 1 base at V and 0 bases at J, with 7 bases between the two ends. There are 15 residues in the CDR3. The CDR3 here is CASSLVASSYNEQFF. The CDR3 DNA follows: TGTGCCAGCAGCTTAGTAGCTAGCTCCTACAATGAGCAGTTCTTC. Full variable domain (missing parts from reference TRBV7-9 and TRBJ2-1): DTGVSQNPRHKITKRGQNVTFRCDPISEHNRLYWYRQTLGQGPEFLTYFQNEAQLEKSRLLSDRFSAERPKGSFSTLEIQRTEQGDSAMYLCASSLVASSYNEQFFGPGTRLTVL.

This clonotype has just a few counts. The gene calls are TRBV7-9 and TRBJ2-1; 11 nucleotides align to TRBD2. Trimming at V came to 4 bases and at J to 4 bases, leaving 9 bases not matched to a gene. CDR3 size: 17 residues. Per germline, CDR1 SEHNR and CDR2 FQNEAQ (reference sequence). The CDR3 here is CASSSPLTSGTYNEQFF. CDR3 nucleotides: TGTGCCAGCAGCTCACCCCTGACTAGCGGGACTTACAATGAGCAGTTCTTC.

The genes are TRBV11-2 and TRBJ2-2, with 11 positions matching TRBD1. Per germline, CDR1 SGHAT and CDR2 FQNNGV. The ends lost 4 bases at V and 5 bases at J; junction bases unmatched: 3. The CDR3 loop spans 15 amino acids. The CDR3 nucleotides read TGTGCCAGCAGCTCAGGACAGGGGGCAACCGGGGAGCTGTTTTTT. Translation gives CASSSGQGATGELFF.

Ten or more counts support this clonotype. The chain combines TRBV27 with TRBJ2-3; D gene ambiguous. Germline CDR1 is MNHEY and CDR2 is SMNVEV (reference sequence). The CDR3 length is 14 residues. V was clipped by 6 bases and J by 2 bases, with 12 bases between them. The CDR3 bases are TGTGCCAGCAGACTAACTTACTACACAGATACGCAGTATTTT. It yields the protein CASRLTYYTDTQYF.

In this sample, this clonotype turned up a few times. The V call is TRBV28, the J call TRBJ1-5; 7 positions agree with TRBD1. Germline V gene sequence: CDR1 MDHEN, CDR2 SYDVKM. Unmatched junction bases numbered 8, after V lost 6 bases and J lost 6 bases. CDR3 length: 14 residues. CDR3 in DNA: TGTGCCAGCAGACCCAGGGGGGGAGGTCAGCCCCAGCATTTT. Amino acid sequence: CASRPRGGGQPQHF. The variable domain in full, completed from reference TRBV28 and TRBJ1-5, reads DVKVTQSSRYLVKRTGEKVFLECVQDMDHENMFWYRQDPGLGLRLIYFSYDVKMKEKGDIPEGYSVSREKKERFSLILESASTNQTSMYLCASRPRGGGQPQHFGDGTRLSIL.

In this sample, this clonotype turned up many times. V is TRBV5-6 and J is TRBJ2-7; D possibly corresponds to TRBD2 (5 bases). The germline CDR1 and CDR2 sequences are SGHDT and YYEEEE. This CDR3 spans 16 amino acids. The V end was cut by 0 bases, the J end by 1 base, with 14 bases between. CDR3 in amino acids: CASSLGLRDWSYEQYV. The CDR3 DNA reads TGTGCCAGCAGCTTGGGGTTACGGGATTGGTCCTACGAGCAGTACGTC.

This chain uses TRBV5-4 with TRBJ2-5; D tentatively fits TRBD1 or TRBD2 (5 bases each). Germline V gives CDR1 SGHNT, CDR2 YYREEE (reference sequence). Trimming took off 1 base at V and 2 bases at J, with 18 bases between the two ends. The CDR3 loop spans 17 amino acids. CDR3 in amino acids: CASSLYRGSIIQETQYF. For the CDR3, the DNA is TGTGCCAGCAGCTTGTATCGGGGCAGTATAATTCAAGAGACCCAGTACTTC.

This clonotype was observed many times. This chain links TRBV24-1 with TRBJ2-1; perhaps TRBD2 as D (6 bases). V was clipped by 3 bases and J by 8 bases, with 19 bases between them. Looked up from germline, CDR1 is KGHDR and CDR2 is SFDVKD. CDR3 length: 16 amino acids. CDR3 loop: CATSDPGTPGGDEQFF. DNA for the CDR3: TGTGCCACCAGTGATCCCGGGACTCCCGGAGGCGATGAGCAGTTCTTC.

This clonotype was seen ten or more times. The chain uses TRBV11-2 and TRBJ2-3; D perhaps matches TRBD1 (6 bases). This CDR3 spans 15 amino acids. The V gene lost 1 base and the J gene lost 4 bases, with 12 bases spanning the gap. From germline, CDR1 is SGHAT and CDR2 FQNNGV. The CDR3 protein is CASSLVQGWPDTQYF. In nucleotides, the CDR3 is TGTGCCAGCAGCTTAGTACAGGGATGGCCAGATACGCAGTATTTT.

A few counts support this clonotype. The chain recombines TRBV10-3 with TRBJ1-1; 9 nucleotides match TRBD1. Losses at the gene ends were 6 bases for V and 1 base for J; bases not matched to a gene: 0. The CDR3 extends over 13 amino acids. Per germline, CDR1 ENHRY and CDR2 SYGVKD. CDR3 nucleotide sequence: TGTGCCATCAGGGGACAGGGGAACACTGAAGCTTTCTTT. It encodes CAIRGQGNTEAFF.

This chain links TRBV5-6 with TRBJ2-1, with a tentative D call TRBD2 (5 bases). Germline CDR1 is SGHDT and CDR2 is YYEEEE. V dropped 4 bases and J dropped 6 bases, with 14 bases sitting between them. This CDR3 is 14 amino acids long. CDR3 loop: CASSTAPTSNEQFF. CDR3 bases: TGTGCCAGCAGCACCGCTCCTACTAGCAATGAGCAGTTCTTC.

This clonotype was picked up a small number of times. V usage is TRBV24-1 and J usage is TRBJ2-2, with D perhaps matching TRBD1 (5 bases). The CDR3 is 16 amino acids. V gave up 3 bases and J gave up 5 bases, with 15 bases separating them. Germline lookup yields CDR1 KGHDR and CDR2 SFDVKD. CDR3 sequence reads: CATSDPRQSFTGELFF. The CDR3 nucleotides read TGTGCCACCAGTGATCCAAGACAGTCGTTTACCGGGGAGCTGTTTTTT.

V usage is TRBV6-5 and J usage is TRBJ2-7; TRBD2 aligns across 13 bases. Unmatched junction bases numbered 13, after V lost 4 bases and J lost 7 bases. The CDR3 consists of 17 residues. Germline-derived CDR1 and CDR2 are MNHEY and SVGAGI. CDR3 nucleotides: TGTGCCAGCAGTTCCGACCCACTAGCGGGAGGGCCTTGGGAGCAGTACTTC. Protein: CASSSDPLAGGPWEQYF.

CDR3 protein: CASSQADLAFQNIQYF. CDR3 DNA sequence: TGTGCCAGCAGCCAAGCAGACCTGGCCTTCCAAAACATTCAGTACTTC. The chain couples TRBV4-2 to TRBJ2-4, with unresolved D. The germline V gene encodes CDR1 LGHNA and CDR2 YNFKEQ. V was trimmed by 1 base and J by 5 bases, leaving 15 bases between them. This CDR3 has 16 amino acids.

V gene TRBV7-6 combines with J gene TRBJ2-1; 8 nucleotides align to TRBD2. Germline V lookup: CDR1 SGHVS, CDR2 FNYEAQ. V lost 3 bases to trimming and J lost 9 bases; unmatched junction nucleotides: 4. CDR3 length equals 13 residues. CDR3 bases: TGTGCCAGCAGCTTGCCGCTAGCGGGTGAGCAGTTCTTC. Its translation is CASSLPLAGEQFF.

In its sample, this clonotype was seen many times. This chain links TRBV9 with TRBJ2-3; a possible D gene is TRBD1 (6 bases). V was clipped by 4 bases and J by 3 bases, with 18 bases between them. This CDR3 comprises 16 residues. The germline V gene encodes CDR1 SGDLS and CDR2 YYNGEE. CDR3 residues: CASSKSTGLKTDTQYF. In DNA, the CDR3 is TGTGCCAGCAGCAAATCGACAGGACTCAAAACAGATACGCAGTATTTT.